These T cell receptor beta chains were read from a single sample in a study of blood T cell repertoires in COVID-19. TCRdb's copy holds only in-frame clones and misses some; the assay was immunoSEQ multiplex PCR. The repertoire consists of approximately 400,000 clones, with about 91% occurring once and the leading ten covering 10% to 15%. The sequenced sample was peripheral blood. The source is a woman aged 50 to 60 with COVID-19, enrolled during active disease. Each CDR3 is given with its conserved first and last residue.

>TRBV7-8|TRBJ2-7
CASRPGEGSEQYF
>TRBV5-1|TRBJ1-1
CASSGGTQVSTEAFF
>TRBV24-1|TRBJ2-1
CATSDPLVKYDNEQFF
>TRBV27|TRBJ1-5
CASSVDSINQPQHF
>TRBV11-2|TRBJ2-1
CASSWASGTNEQFF
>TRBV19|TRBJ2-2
CASSAPDRAGELFF
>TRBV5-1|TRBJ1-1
CASSGNRGPNTEAFF
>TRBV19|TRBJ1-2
CATTAEGKTNYGYTF
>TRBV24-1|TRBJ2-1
CATARPGLNEQFF
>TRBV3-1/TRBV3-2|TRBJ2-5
CASSPRAGQETQYF
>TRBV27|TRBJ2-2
CATLYRSTGELFF
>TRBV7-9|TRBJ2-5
CASREQGFQETQYF
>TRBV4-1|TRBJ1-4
CASSQDSGGTNEKLFF
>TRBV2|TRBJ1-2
CASTRRVSDGYTF
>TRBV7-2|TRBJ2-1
CASSFPLSYNEQFF
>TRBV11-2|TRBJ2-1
CASSLDRLAGTYNEQFF
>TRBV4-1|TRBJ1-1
CASSHPGQGAGEAFF
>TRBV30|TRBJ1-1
CAWSRLAVNTEAFF
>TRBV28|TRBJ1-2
CASSLDFRDWDGPYYGYTF
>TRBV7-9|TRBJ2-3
CASSPRGASTDTQYF
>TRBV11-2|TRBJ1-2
CASSLGTGEVAIYYGYTF
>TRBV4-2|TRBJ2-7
CASSLLRGLGYEVEQYF
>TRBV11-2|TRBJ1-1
CASSWGRVGTEAFF
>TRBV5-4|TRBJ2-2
CASSTTGGRALFF
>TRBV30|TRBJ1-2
CATGSRYGYTF
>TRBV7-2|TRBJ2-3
CASSSTFRDTQYF
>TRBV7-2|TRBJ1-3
CASSLYGNTIYF
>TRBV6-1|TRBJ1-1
CASSEIAVTEAFF
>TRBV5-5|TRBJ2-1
CASSITGGSYNEQFF
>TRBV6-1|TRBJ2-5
CASSEPGLAEETQYF
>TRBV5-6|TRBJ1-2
CASSGDRVAYGYTF
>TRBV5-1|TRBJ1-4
CASSLMNPGGEKLFF
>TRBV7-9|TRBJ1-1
CASSSPGGARTEAFF
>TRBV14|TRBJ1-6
CASSHPGGGADSPLHF